This is a list of T cell receptor beta chains from one sample in a study of blood T cell repertoires in COVID-19. The repertoire was sequenced with immunoSEQ multiplex PCR; TCRdb's copy has only in-frame clones and lacks some. Of fewer than 350,000 clones listed, about 87% were seen once; the top ten hold approximately 9.3%. Input material: peripheral blood. The source of these receptors is a man aged 30 to 45 with COVID-19, enrolled during active disease. Each CDR3 is given with its conserved first and last residue. A D gene is named only where the DNA matches it firmly. Expanded clones get a size class; other rows say once, few or many, or leave the size out.

CDR3	DNA	size	D	V	J
CSASYGTVNSPLHF	TGCAGTGCTAGTTACGGGACAGTTAATTCACCCCTCCACTTT	.	TRBD1	TRBV20-1	TRBJ1-6
CASSRGGVAGELFF	TGTGCCAGCAGTAGGGGCGGGGTAGCCGGGGAGCTGTTTTTT	.	.	TRBV3-1/TRBV3-2	TRBJ2-2
CASSTGQPYNSPLHF	TGTGCCAGCAGCACCGGACAGCCCTATAATTCACCCCTCCACTTT	.	.	TRBV9	TRBJ1-6
CAWSRDRDYEQYF	TGTGCCTGGAGTAGGGACAGGGACTACGAGCAGTACTTC	.	TRBD1	TRBV30	TRBJ2-7
CASSLQGADTEAFF	TGTGCCAGCAGCCTTCAGGGGGCGGACACTGAAGCTTTCTTT	.	TRBD1	TRBV11-3	TRBJ1-1
CASSSGGRPNNEQFF	TGTGCCAGCAGTTCCGGCGGGAGGCCTAACAATGAGCAGTTCTTC	.	TRBD2	TRBV28	TRBJ2-1
CATSRGDRYGELFF	TGTGCCACCAGCAGAGGGGACAGATACGGGGAGCTGTTTTTT	.	TRBD1	TRBV15	TRBJ2-2
CASSPRGLRANYGYTF	TGTGCCAGCAGCCCGAGGGGACTCCGTGCTAACTATGGCTACACCTTC	.	.	TRBV7-2	TRBJ1-2
CASRTDRGSYEQYF	TGTGCCAGCAGGACGGACAGGGGGTCGTACGAGCAGTACTTC	.	TRBD1	TRBV6-5	TRBJ2-7
CSAPGNHEQYF	TGCAGTGCCCCGGGGAACCACGAGCAGTACTTC	.	.	TRBV20-1	TRBJ2-7
CASSIVRGQGEATNEKLFF	TGTGCCAGTAGTATAGTGAGAGGACAGGGGGAGGCAACTAATGAAAAACTGTTTTTT	.	TRBD1	TRBV19	TRBJ1-4
CASSLTVPGETQYF	TGTGCCAGCAGCTTAACGGTACCGGGAGAGACCCAGTACTTC	.	.	TRBV7-9	TRBJ2-5
CASSRTGGGTLDYTF	TGTGCCAGCAGCCGAACAGGGGGGGGCACCCTTGACTACACCTTC	once	TRBD1	TRBV7-3	TRBJ1-2
CASSRDSSYSYEQYF	TGTGCCAGCAGCCGGGACAGCTCCTACTCCTACGAGCAGTACTTC	.	TRBD1	TRBV7-3	TRBJ2-7
CSVEEGDRGVYEQYF	TGCAGCGTTGAAGAGGGGGACAGGGGAGTCTACGAGCAGTACTTC	.	TRBD1	TRBV29-1	TRBJ2-7
CASSQEARQGIYEQYF	TGCGCCAGCAGCCAAGAGGCGCGGCAGGGAATCTACGAGCAGTACTTC	.	.	TRBV4-3	TRBJ2-7
CASSSQTGPFYNEQFF	TGTGCCAGCAGCTCGCAGACAGGGCCCTTCTACAATGAGCAGTTCTTC	.	TRBD1	TRBV7-6	TRBJ2-1
CASGGLAGESYEQYF	TGCGCCAGCGGGGGACTAGCGGGAGAAAGTTACGAGCAGTACTTC	.	TRBD2	TRBV5-1	TRBJ2-7
CASIGDSHTEAFF	TGTGCCAGCATCGGGGACTCTCACACTGAAGCTTTCTTT	few	.	TRBV12-3/TRBV12-4	TRBJ1-1
CASSLESTYEQYF	TGTGCCAGCAGCTTAGAAAGCACCTACGAGCAGTACTTC	.	.	TRBV11-2	TRBJ2-7
CASTPGAGSNYGYTF	TGTGCCAGCACCCCTGGGGCAGGGTCTAACTATGGCTACACCTTC	.	.	TRBV6-5	TRBJ1-2
CASSARQGYISYEQYF	TGTGCCAGCTCAGCTAGACAGGGATATATTTCCTACGAGCAGTACTTC	.	TRBD1	TRBV18	TRBJ2-7
CSVETSGQETQYF	TGCAGCGTTGAGACTAGCGGTCAAGAGACCCAGTACTTC	.	TRBD2	TRBV29-1	TRBJ2-5
CASSLGAGGSYEQYF	TGTGCCAGCAGCTTGGGCGCAGGGGGCTCCTACGAGCAGTACTTC	.	TRBD1	TRBV11-3	TRBJ2-7
CASSYSPRRGYTF	TGTGCCAGCAGTTATTCCCCCCGGCGGGGCTACACCTTC	.	.	TRBV6-2/TRBV6-3	TRBJ1-2
CAWSAGPTEAFF	TGTGCCTGGAGTGCTGGGCCCACTGAAGCTTTCTTT	.	.	TRBV30	TRBJ1-1
CASSLGTGGVEAFF	TGCGCCAGCAGCTTAGGGACAGGGGGCGTTGAAGCTTTCTTT	.	TRBD1	TRBV5-1	TRBJ1-1
CASSLLPGQGRTGELFF	TGTGCCAGCAGCCTACTCCCGGGACAGGGGCGGACCGGGGAGCTGTTTTTT	.	TRBD1	TRBV5-6	TRBJ2-2
CASSPLAGNTEAFF	TGTGCCAGCTCACCATTGGCGGGGAACACTGAAGCTTTCTTT	.	.	TRBV18	TRBJ1-1
CASSLSSGGTDTQYF	TGTGCCAGTAGTCTCTCTTCCGGGGGGACAGATACGCAGTATTTT	.	TRBD2	TRBV19	TRBJ2-3
CASSQTGGARGTQYF	TGTGCCAGTAGTCAGACAGGGGGCGCAAGGGGTACGCAGTATTTT	once	TRBD1	TRBV19	TRBJ2-3
CASSSADTQYF	TGCGCCAGCAGTTCAGCAGATACGCAGTATTTT	few	.	TRBV4-3	TRBJ2-3
CASTGTGELAYEQYF	TGTGCCAGCACCGGGACAGGGGAACTAGCCTACGAGCAGTACTTC	.	TRBD1	TRBV2	TRBJ2-7
CASSLTSALSGANVLTF	TGTGCCAGCAGTTTGACTAGCGCCCTCTCTGGGGCCAACGTCCTGACTTTC	.	TRBD2	TRBV27	TRBJ2-6
CASSLVQISGYTF	TGTGCCAGCAGCCTTGTCCAGATTAGCGGCTACACCTTC	.	.	TRBV11-2	TRBJ1-2
CASSLTRTGAINTGELFF	TGTGCCAGCAGCTTAACTCGGACAGGGGCGATTAACACCGGGGAGCTGTTTTTT	.	TRBD1	TRBV7-8	TRBJ2-2
CASSSPGRETYEQYF	TGTGCCAGCAGTTCGCCAGGACGGGAGACCTACGAGCAGTACTTC	.	.	TRBV27	TRBJ2-7
CASSEWSGGYNEQFF	TGTGCCAGCAGCGAGTGGTCCGGAGGGTACAATGAGCAGTTCTTC	.	.	TRBV2	TRBJ2-1
CASTGSSGNTEAFF	TGTGCCAGCACAGGGAGTTCGGGGAACACTGAAGCTTTCTTT	.	.	TRBV7-9	TRBJ1-1
CASTSTGTLYNSPLHF	TGTGCCAGTACCTCCACCGGGACACTATATAATTCACCCCTCCACTTT	.	.	TRBV19	TRBJ1-6
CASRPEDRVGQPQHF	TGTGCCAGTAGGCCCGAGGACAGGGTAGGTCAGCCCCAGCATTTT	.	TRBD1	TRBV19	TRBJ1-5